Reported below is one T cell receptor (beta chain). Its target is unknown. Sequencing used immunoSEQ multiplex PCR; TCRdb keeps in-frame clones, though not all of them. The sample yields 90,000 to 120,000 clones, approximately 88% seen once. The data were taken from a study of T cell responses to AZD1222 COVID-19 vaccine. Study-level points and caveats: Repertoire sampling was restricted to post-peak T cell response timepoints. The reported proportion of spike-specific TCRs targeting unmutated variant regions was nearly half. Spike was spanned by vaccine-associated CD4 TCRs, with dominance at 160-218 and 743-854. Recipients of two AZD1222 doses showed rising Spike-specific TCR breadth and depth.

The CDR3 is made up of 18 amino acids. V gave up 0 bases and J gave up 1 base, with 19 bases separating them. CDR1 is SGDLS and CDR2 is YYNGEE in the germline V gene. The receptor was derived from an adult in good health. The sample consisted of peripheral blood, taken on day 0 of AZD1222 vaccination. The V gene is TRBV9, the J gene TRBJ1-1; D might be TRBD1 (6 bases). This CDR3 is CASSVGEGHQQKNTEAFF. The DNA for the CDR3 is TGTGCCAGCAGCGTAGGGGAGGGACATCAACAAAAGAACACTGAAGCTTTCTTT. Drawing the rest from reference TRBV9 and TRBJ1-1, the complete variable domain is DSGVTQTPKHLITATGQRVTLRCSPRSGDLSVYWYQQSLDQGLQFLIQYYNGEERAKGNILERFSAQQFPDLHSELNLSSLELGDSALYFCASSVGEGHQQKNTEAFFGQGTRLTVV.